The rows below give T cell receptor beta chains drawn from one sample of a study of T cell responses to AZD1222 COVID-19 vaccine. Using immunoSEQ multiplex PCR, the repertoire was profiled, and TCRdb retains in-frame clones only, with some absent. Of around 99,000 clones in the sample, roughly nine tenths were seen once. The sequencing used peripheral blood, collected on day 0 of AZD1222 vaccination. These receptors all stem from an adult in good health. Each CDR3 is given with its conserved first and last residue. A row's size may be missing; if present it is once, few, many or a size class.

clone_size,v_call,j_call,cdr3_aa
-,TRBV6-4,TRBJ1-2,CASRAGQDGYGYTF
few,TRBV18,TRBJ1-2,CASSPDRGNGYTF
-,TRBV7-2,TRBJ1-6,CASSTPGQANSPLHF
few,TRBV7-8,TRBJ1-5,CASSLAPKLKPQHF
-,TRBV11-2,TRBJ2-1,CASSLRGGDEQFF
-,TRBV30,TRBJ1-5,CAWSASGEQPQHF
-,TRBV6-2/TRBV6-3,TRBJ2-1,CASSLKGGAPNEQFF
-,TRBV9,TRBJ2-1,CASSTSGTTHEQFF
once,TRBV13,TRBJ2-5,CASSLEAGSETQYF
-,TRBV19,TRBJ1-3,CASSASQGTSGNTIYF
-,TRBV2,TRBJ2-1,CASSDIGNNEQFF
-,TRBV6-4,TRBJ2-3,CASSGSSGATDTQYF
-,TRBV2,TRBJ1-2,CASSNADYGYTF
-,TRBV7-6,TRBJ1-1,CASSLGTGNTEAFF
-,TRBV30,TRBJ1-4,CAWSVRDSKLFF
-,TRBV28,TRBJ1-2,CASTLTEDYGYTF
few,TRBV7-3,TRBJ1-1,CASSAMVNTEAFF
-,TRBV7-8,TRBJ2-3,CASSFASGSTDTQYF
-,TRBV11-1,TRBJ2-3,CASSLTSVSDTQYF
-,TRBV7-6,TRBJ1-2,CASSLAVSGGNYGYTF
-,TRBV30,TRBJ2-7,CAGEGPSYEQYF
-,TRBV7-2,TRBJ1-3,CASSSTGTSSGNTIYF
-,TRBV29-1,TRBJ2-2,CSVESAPGDTGELFF
-,TRBV7-2,TRBJ2-2,CASSLVFPGGTGELFF
-,TRBV6-5,TRBJ1-2,CASSSDGWNYGYTF
-,TRBV19,TRBJ1-1,CEPTGTNTEAFF
-,TRBV28,TRBJ2-1,CASSLGGRAGADEQFF
-,TRBV7-9,TRBJ2-7,CASSRQGATYEQYF
once,TRBV5-6,TRBJ1-1,CASSLVSGPPEAFF
-,TRBV21-1,TRBJ1-5,CASMARDQPQHF
-,TRBV19,TRBJ2-1,CASSLGGSNEQFF
-,TRBV30,TRBJ1-1,CAWREAGAWAFF
once,TRBV15,TRBJ1-1,CATSRGQRDTEAFF
-,TRBV11-2,TRBJ1-3,CASSLREEENTIYF
-,TRBV24-1,TRBJ1-4,CATSATRAGNEKLFF
-,TRBV24-1,TRBJ2-3,CATSDPRDPTKTDTQYF
-,TRBV6-2/TRBV6-3,TRBJ2-1,CASSYSPEADNEQFF
-,TRBV2,TRBJ2-1,CASKRSSYNEQFF
-,TRBV5-5,TRBJ2-5,CASSLGETLQETQYF
-,TRBV12-3/TRBV12-4,TRBJ1-5,CASSLGDAQPQHF
-,TRBV2,TRBJ1-2,CASSVYRGGYGYTF
-,TRBV5-8,TRBJ1-1,CASSLEGQGWNTEAFF
-,TRBV28,TRBJ2-1,CAIRGTSGYNEQFF
-,TRBV3-1/TRBV3-2,TRBJ1-3,CASSQGGGGLGNTIYF